This is a list of T cell receptor beta chains from one sample in a study of blood T cell repertoires in COVID-19. Profiling relied on immunoSEQ multiplex PCR, and the TCRdb table lists in-frame clones only, not all of them. The table records 200,000 to 250,000 clones, approximately 80% of them present only once. Specimen: PBMCs or T cells enriched from blood (not recorded which). The receptors were gathered from a man in his forties who had recovered from COVID-19. Both conserved end residues are trimmed from each CDR3. A D gene is named only where the DNA matches it firmly.

v_call d_call cdr3_aa
TRBV19 NA ASSSGAVGAF
TRBV2 NA ASSPLREQF
TRBV5-1 NA ASSFISGDTDTQY
TRBV5-1 TRBD1 ASSFWLGGQVSTHSGYT
TRBV24-1 TRBD2 ATSGSGRAPDTQY
TRBV7-3 NA ASSLSSGSDTQY
TRBV10-1 NA ASSLTGQGNTGELF
TRBV29-1 NA SVAFDGGRGKTQY
TRBV2 NA ASGQDRRDYSNQPQH
TRBV5-1 TRBD1 ASSRDRGRDTQY
TRBV5-1 TRBD2 ASSPRGLAGVEETQY
TRBV21-1 NA ASSKDRLAGRSGTNNEQF
TRBV2 TRBD2 ASNGRTSGEEQY
TRBV18 NA ASSGSQGGGTYEQY
TRBV24-1 NA ATGGRGSGNQPQH
TRBV7-9 NA ASSLKGLGHEQY
TRBV19 NA ASSIGLSRGYGYT
TRBV6-5 TRBD1 ASSSTGGGQPQH
TRBV2 NA ASSVLVRANVLT
TRBV5-6 NA ASSLAGNTEAF
TRBV5-1 NA ASSSTAYNSPLH
TRBV5-1 NA ASSGTFRSPGNEQF
TRBV5-8 NA ASSLGTELNQPQH
TRBV3-1/TRBV3-2 TRBD2 ASSLIGGLANEQF
TRBV10-1 NA ASSEDPGGPQH
TRBV19 TRBD1 ASRRGQGILGNQPQH
TRBV28 TRBD1 ASSLGTGQSPLH
TRBV7-2 NA ASSTTGTRTGELF
TRBV7-9 NA ASSSGYDEQY
TRBV5-1 NA ASRDRGPEAF
TRBV3-1/TRBV3-2 NA ASSQAGGTPEGNEQF
TRBV30 NA AWDRGNQETQY
TRBV4-1 NA ASSRTDSTIY
TRBV19 TRBD2 ASSIRGGLNEQY
TRBV5-4 TRBD1 ASSLQGAGLRVLT
TRBV5-6 NA ASSSLHLRGPSSPLH
TRBV3-1/TRBV3-2 NA ASSQGRATAGNTIY
TRBV7-9 NA ASRTGTQETQY
TRBV5-1 NA ASSQGRPGNYGYT
TRBV5-4 TRBD1 ASSRDRGLYNEQF
TRBV6-5 NA ASSPVGPYEQY
TRBV23-1 TRBD1 ASYPTGKYEQY
TRBV19 TRBD1 ASGYRGNTGELF
TRBV5-6 NA ASSLHYTGSYGYT
TRBV5-1 NA ASSSQTGSTEAF
TRBV5-1 NA ASSLGETNSPLH
TRBV12-3/TRBV12-4 NA ASSTGQLNTIY
TRBV19 NA ASSRRGKGTEAF
TRBV7-9 TRBD2 ASSPGGGRGGTDTQY
TRBV7-9 TRBD2 ASSYPRGGGPETQY
TRBV9 TRBD2 ASSVKREILISYNEQF
TRBV9 TRBD2 ASSVSGGRTDTQY
TRBV4-1 NA ASSQEPGTLSYNEQF
TRBV29-1 TRBD1 SGRDRGLGGYT